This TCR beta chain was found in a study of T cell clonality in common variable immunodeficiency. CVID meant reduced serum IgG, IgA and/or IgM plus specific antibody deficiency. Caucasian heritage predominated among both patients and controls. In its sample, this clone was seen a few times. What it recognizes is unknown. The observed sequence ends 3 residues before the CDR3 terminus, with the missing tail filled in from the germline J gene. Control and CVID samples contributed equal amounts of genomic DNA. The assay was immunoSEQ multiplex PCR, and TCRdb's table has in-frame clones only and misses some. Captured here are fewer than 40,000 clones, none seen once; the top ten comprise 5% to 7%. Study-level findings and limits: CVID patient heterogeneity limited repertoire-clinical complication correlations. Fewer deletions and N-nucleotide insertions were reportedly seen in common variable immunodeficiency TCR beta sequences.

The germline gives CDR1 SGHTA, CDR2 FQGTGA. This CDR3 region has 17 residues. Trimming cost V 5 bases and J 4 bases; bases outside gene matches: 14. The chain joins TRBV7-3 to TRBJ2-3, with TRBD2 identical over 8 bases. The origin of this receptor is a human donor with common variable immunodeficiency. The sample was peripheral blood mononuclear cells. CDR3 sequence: CASSERGNIRGADTQYF. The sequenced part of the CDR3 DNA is TGTGCCAGCAGCGAGCGGGGGAATATAAGAGGGGCAGATACG.